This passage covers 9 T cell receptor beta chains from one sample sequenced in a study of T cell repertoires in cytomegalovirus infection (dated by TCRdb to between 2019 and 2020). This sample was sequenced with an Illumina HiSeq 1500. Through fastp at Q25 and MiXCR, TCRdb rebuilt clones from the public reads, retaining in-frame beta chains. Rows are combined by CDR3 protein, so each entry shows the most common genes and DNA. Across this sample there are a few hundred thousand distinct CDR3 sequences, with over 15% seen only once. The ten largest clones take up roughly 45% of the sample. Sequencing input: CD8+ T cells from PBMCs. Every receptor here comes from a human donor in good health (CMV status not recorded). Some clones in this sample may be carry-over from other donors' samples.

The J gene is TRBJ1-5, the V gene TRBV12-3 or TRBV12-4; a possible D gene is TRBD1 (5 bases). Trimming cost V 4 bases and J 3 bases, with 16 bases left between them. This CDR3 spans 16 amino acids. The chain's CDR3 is CASSYATGEDNQPQHF. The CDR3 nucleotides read TGTGCCAGCAGTTACGCAACGGGGGAAGACAATCAGCCCCAGCATTTT.

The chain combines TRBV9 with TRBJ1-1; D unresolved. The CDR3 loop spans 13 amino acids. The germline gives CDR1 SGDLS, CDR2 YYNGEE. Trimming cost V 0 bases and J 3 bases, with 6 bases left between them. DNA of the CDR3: TGTGCCAGCAGCGTAGGCAGTTACACTGAAGCTTTCTTT. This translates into CASSVGSYTEAFF.

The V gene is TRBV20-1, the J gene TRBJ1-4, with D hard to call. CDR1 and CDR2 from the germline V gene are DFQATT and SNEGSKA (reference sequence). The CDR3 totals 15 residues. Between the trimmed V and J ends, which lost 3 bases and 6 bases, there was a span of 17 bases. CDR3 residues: CSASYFEGSDEKLFF. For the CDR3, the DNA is TGCAGTGCTAGCTATTTTGAAGGGAGCGATGAAAAACTGTTTTTT.

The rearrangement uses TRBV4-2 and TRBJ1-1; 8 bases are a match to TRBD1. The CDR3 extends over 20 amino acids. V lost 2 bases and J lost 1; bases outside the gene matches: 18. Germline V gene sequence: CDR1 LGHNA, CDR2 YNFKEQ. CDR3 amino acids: CASSQLTRGRELNPNTEAFF. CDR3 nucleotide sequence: TGTGCCAGCAGCCAATTGACCAGGGGGCGGGAGCTGAACCCGAACACTGAAGCTTTCTTT.

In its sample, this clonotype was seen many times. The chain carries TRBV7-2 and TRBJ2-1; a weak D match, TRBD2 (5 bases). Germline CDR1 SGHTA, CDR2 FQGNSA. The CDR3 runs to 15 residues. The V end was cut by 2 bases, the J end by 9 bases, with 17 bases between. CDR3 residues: CASSLNLVPRGEQFF. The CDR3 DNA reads TGTGCCAGCAGCTTAAATCTGGTTCCACGGGGTGAGCAGTTCTTC.

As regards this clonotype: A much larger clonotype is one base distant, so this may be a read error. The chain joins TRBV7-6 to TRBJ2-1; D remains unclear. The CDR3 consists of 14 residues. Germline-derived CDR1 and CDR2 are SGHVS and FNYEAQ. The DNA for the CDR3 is TGTGCCAGCAACTTAGTGGACGGGTACAATGAGCAGTTCTTC. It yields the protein CASNLVDGYNEQFF.

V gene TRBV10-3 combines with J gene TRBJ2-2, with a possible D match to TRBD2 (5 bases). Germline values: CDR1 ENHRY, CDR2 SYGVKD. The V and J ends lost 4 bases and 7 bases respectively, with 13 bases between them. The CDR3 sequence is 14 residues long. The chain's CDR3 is CAISVEGVGGELFF. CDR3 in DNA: TGTGCCATCAGTGTTGAGGGAGTCGGCGGGGAGCTGTTTTTT.

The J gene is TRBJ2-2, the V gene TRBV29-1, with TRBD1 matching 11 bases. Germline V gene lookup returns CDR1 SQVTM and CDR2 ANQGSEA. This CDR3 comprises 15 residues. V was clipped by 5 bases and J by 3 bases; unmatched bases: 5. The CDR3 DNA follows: TGCAGCGTTTCGGGACAGGGGGGGTACACCGGGGAGCTGTTTTTT. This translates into CSVSGQGGYTGELFF.

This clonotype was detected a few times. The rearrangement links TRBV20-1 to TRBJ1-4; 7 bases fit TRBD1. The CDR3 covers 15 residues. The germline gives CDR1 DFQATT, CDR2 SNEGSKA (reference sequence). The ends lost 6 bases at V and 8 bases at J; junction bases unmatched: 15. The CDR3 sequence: CSAEMIRDSLEKLFF. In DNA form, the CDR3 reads TGCAGTGCAGAGATGATTCGGGACAGCCTAGAAAAACTGTTTTTT.